These T cell receptor beta chains were read from a single sample in a study of blood T cell repertoires in COVID-19. TCRdb's copy holds only in-frame clones and misses some; the assay was immunoSEQ multiplex PCR. The sample carries roughly 250,000 clones, around nine tenths recorded once. Sequencing input: PBMCs or T cells enriched from blood (not recorded which). The receptors stem from a woman in her thirties or forties who had been exposed to COVID-19. CDR3s include the opening cysteine and the closing phenylalanine or tryptophan. Fields, in order: clone size, D gene, V gene, J gene, CDR3 protein, CDR3 DNA. D genes are given only for firm matches. Some rows have no size entry. The others give once, few or many, or a class for an expanded clone.

clone_size: NA
d_call: NA
v_call: TRBV3-1/TRBV3-2
j_call: TRBJ1-4
cdr3_aa: CASSQLREKLFF
cdr3_nt: TGTGCCAGCAGCCAACTTAGAGAAAAACTGTTTTTT

clone_size: once
d_call: NA
v_call: TRBV5-1
j_call: TRBJ2-1
cdr3_aa: CASSLADEQFF
cdr3_nt: TGTGCCAGCAGCTTGGCCGATGAGCAGTTCTTC

clone_size: NA
d_call: TRBD2
v_call: TRBV24-1
j_call: TRBJ2-2
cdr3_aa: CAIGGDLYTGELFF
cdr3_nt: TGTGCCATCGGGGGGGATCTGTACACCGGGGAGCTGTTTTTT

clone_size: NA
d_call: NA
v_call: TRBV11-2
j_call: TRBJ1-3
cdr3_aa: CASSLDIIGNTIYF
cdr3_nt: TGTGCCAGCAGCTTGGACATAATCGGAAACACCATATATTTT

clone_size: NA
d_call: NA
v_call: TRBV3-1/TRBV3-2
j_call: TRBJ2-7
cdr3_aa: CASTQELTGSYEQYF
cdr3_nt: TGTGCCAGCACCCAAGAATTAACGGGCTCCTACGAGCAGTACTTC

clone_size: few
d_call: NA
v_call: TRBV4-3
j_call: TRBJ1-2
cdr3_aa: CASSQGGGNYGYTF
cdr3_nt: TGCGCCAGCAGCCAAGGGGGGGGGAACTATGGCTACACCTTC

clone_size: NA
d_call: NA
v_call: TRBV7-9
j_call: TRBJ1-1
cdr3_aa: CASSLIGLGNTEAFF
cdr3_nt: TGTGCCAGCAGCTTGATCGGGTTGGGGAACACTGAAGCTTTCTTT

clone_size: NA
d_call: NA
v_call: TRBV2
j_call: TRBJ2-7
cdr3_aa: CASSEASYEQYF
cdr3_nt: TGTGCCAGCAGTGAAGCGAGTTACGAGCAGTACTTC

clone_size: NA
d_call: TRBD2
v_call: TRBV29-1
j_call: TRBJ2-7
cdr3_aa: CSAQFTSGRSYEQYF
cdr3_nt: TGCAGCGCCCAATTCACTAGCGGGAGGTCCTACGAGCAGTACTTC

clone_size: once
d_call: TRBD1
v_call: TRBV27
j_call: TRBJ2-1
cdr3_aa: CASSLPDRGFSEQFF
cdr3_nt: TGTGCCAGCAGTTTACCCGACAGGGGGTTCAGTGAGCAGTTCTTC

clone_size: few
d_call: NA
v_call: TRBV30
j_call: TRBJ2-2
cdr3_aa: CAWSGTGELFF
cdr3_nt: TGTGCCTGGTCCGGGACCGGGGAGCTGTTTTTT

clone_size: NA
d_call: NA
v_call: TRBV7-2
j_call: TRBJ2-1
cdr3_aa: CASSLGLYNEQFF
cdr3_nt: TGTGCCAGCAGCTTAGGGCTTTACAATGAGCAGTTCTTC

clone_size: NA
d_call: NA
v_call: TRBV5-6
j_call: TRBJ1-3
cdr3_aa: CASSLVTLSSGNTIYF
cdr3_nt: TGTGCCAGCAGCTTGGTGACACTGAGCTCTGGAAACACCATATATTTT

clone_size: NA
d_call: TRBD1
v_call: TRBV20-1
j_call: TRBJ1-2
cdr3_aa: CSASAITGGMIYGYTF
cdr3_nt: TGCAGTGCTAGTGCAATTACAGGGGGCATGATCTATGGCTACACCTTC

clone_size: NA
d_call: NA
v_call: TRBV28
j_call: TRBJ1-2
cdr3_aa: CASSGIRDQEGYTF
cdr3_nt: TGTGCCAGCAGTGGAATCAGGGATCAAGAAGGCTACACCTTC

clone_size: NA
d_call: TRBD1
v_call: TRBV6-2/TRBV6-3
j_call: TRBJ1-5
cdr3_aa: CASSGTGGGNQPQHF
cdr3_nt: TGTGCCAGCAGTGGGACAGGGGGAGGCAATCAGCCCCAGCATTTT

clone_size: NA
d_call: TRBD2
v_call: TRBV27
j_call: TRBJ2-1
cdr3_aa: CASSFVGLAGGEKSDEQFF
cdr3_nt: TGTGCCAGCAGTTTTGTAGGACTAGCGGGAGGGGAGAAGTCGGATGAGCAGTTCTTC

clone_size: NA
d_call: NA
v_call: TRBV28
j_call: TRBJ1-2
cdr3_aa: CASSAPTTGDYGYTF
cdr3_nt: TGTGCCAGCAGCGCACCGACGACAGGAGACTATGGCTACACCTTC

clone_size: once
d_call: TRBD1
v_call: TRBV7-9
j_call: TRBJ1-1
cdr3_aa: CASSWRDRARNEAFF
cdr3_nt: TGTGCCAGCAGCTGGCGGGACAGGGCAAGGAATGAAGCTTTCTTT

clone_size: NA
d_call: NA
v_call: TRBV29-1
j_call: TRBJ1-1
cdr3_aa: CSVASVEAFF
cdr3_nt: TGCAGCGTTGCCTCAGTTGAAGCTTTCTTT

clone_size: NA
d_call: TRBD1
v_call: TRBV18
j_call: TRBJ1-2
cdr3_aa: CASSPKPGQGAGGYTF
cdr3_nt: TGTGCCAGCTCACCCAAGCCCGGACAGGGGGCGGGAGGCTACACCTTC

clone_size: NA
d_call: TRBD1
v_call: TRBV28
j_call: TRBJ1-2
cdr3_aa: CASSLVRQGGGYTF
cdr3_nt: TGTGCCAGCAGTTTAGTTAGACAGGGGGGCGGCTACACCTTC

clone_size: NA
d_call: NA
v_call: TRBV15
j_call: TRBJ1-1
cdr3_aa: CATSRDIAGWTFF
cdr3_nt: TGTGCCACCAGCAGAGATATAGCAGGGTGGACTTTCTTT

clone_size: NA
d_call: TRBD1
v_call: TRBV28
j_call: TRBJ2-7
cdr3_aa: CASRTGGQGIYEQYF
cdr3_nt: TGTGCCAGCAGGACGGGTGGACAGGGGATCTACGAGCAGTACTTC

clone_size: few
d_call: NA
v_call: TRBV7-9
j_call: TRBJ1-3
cdr3_aa: CASSRTAGNTIYF
cdr3_nt: TGTGCCAGCAGCCGGACAGCAGGAAACACCATATATTTT

clone_size: once
d_call: NA
v_call: TRBV5-1
j_call: TRBJ2-4
cdr3_aa: CASSLNVGKNIQYF
cdr3_nt: TGTGCCAGCAGCTTAAACGTCGGGAAAAACATTCAGTACTTC

clone_size: NA
d_call: NA
v_call: TRBV5-1
j_call: TRBJ1-1
cdr3_aa: CASSLTGVAEAFF
cdr3_nt: TGTGCCAGCAGCTTGACGGGAGTCGCTGAAGCTTTCTTT

clone_size: NA
d_call: NA
v_call: TRBV7-8
j_call: TRBJ2-5
cdr3_aa: CASSPLKAETQYF
cdr3_nt: TGTGCCAGCAGCCCGCTCAAAGCAGAGACCCAGTACTTC

clone_size: NA
d_call: NA
v_call: TRBV7-9
j_call: TRBJ2-7
cdr3_aa: CASSHRGSPYEQYF
cdr3_nt: TGTGCCAGCAGCCATCGGGGGTCCCCCTACGAGCAGTACTTC

clone_size: NA
d_call: NA
v_call: TRBV27
j_call: TRBJ1-5
cdr3_aa: CASSLSDNQPQHF
cdr3_nt: TGTGCCAGCAGTTTGAGTGACAATCAGCCCCAGCATTTT

clone_size: NA
d_call: TRBD2
v_call: TRBV7-2
j_call: TRBJ2-5
cdr3_aa: CASSLDRGEETQYF
cdr3_nt: TGTGCCAGCAGCTTAGATCGGGGGGAAGAGACCCAGTACTTC

clone_size: NA
d_call: NA
v_call: TRBV5-1
j_call: TRBJ1-1
cdr3_aa: CASSLFGDGDAFF
cdr3_nt: TGCGCCAGCAGCTTATTCGGGGATGGTGACGCTTTCTTT

clone_size: NA
d_call: NA
v_call: TRBV7-3
j_call: TRBJ2-2
cdr3_aa: CASSLKPPSPPNTGELFF
cdr3_nt: TGTGCCAGCAGCTTAAAGCCCCCCTCGCCCCCGAACACCGGGGAGCTGTTTTTT

clone_size: NA
d_call: NA
v_call: TRBV25-1
j_call: TRBJ2-5
cdr3_aa: CASSEYKVREETQYF
cdr3_nt: TGTGCCAGCAGTGAATATAAGGTGCGGGAAGAGACCCAGTACTTC

clone_size: NA
d_call: TRBD2
v_call: TRBV2
j_call: TRBJ2-1
cdr3_aa: CASSDSGTRGLEQFF
cdr3_nt: TGTGCCAGCAGTGATTCTGGGACTAGGGGACTTGAGCAGTTCTTC

clone_size: NA
d_call: TRBD1
v_call: TRBV30
j_call: TRBJ1-5
cdr3_aa: CACARRGNQPQHF
cdr3_nt: TGTGCCTGCGCCCGCAGGGGGAATCAGCCCCAGCATTTT

clone_size: once
d_call: NA
v_call: TRBV19
j_call: TRBJ2-5
cdr3_aa: CASGSERGETQYF
cdr3_nt: TGTGCCAGTGGGTCGGAACGGGGAGAGACCCAGTACTTC

clone_size: NA
d_call: NA
v_call: TRBV28
j_call: TRBJ2-2
cdr3_aa: CASRGQNTGELFF
cdr3_nt: TGTGCCAGCAGGGGACAGAACACCGGGGAGCTGTTTTTT

clone_size: NA
d_call: NA
v_call: TRBV5-4
j_call: TRBJ1-1
cdr3_aa: CASSFDGGDTEAFF
cdr3_nt: TGTGCCAGCAGCTTTGACGGAGGGGACACTGAAGCTTTCTTT

clone_size: NA
d_call: NA
v_call: TRBV7-6
j_call: TRBJ2-7
cdr3_aa: CASSPLANSYEQYF
cdr3_nt: TGTGCCAGCAGCCCTTTAGCGAACTCCTACGAGCAGTACTTC

clone_size: NA
d_call: TRBD2
v_call: TRBV24-1
j_call: TRBJ2-3
cdr3_aa: CATSLAGFFTDTQYF
cdr3_nt: TGTGCCACCAGTCTAGCGGGGTTCTTCACAGATACGCAGTATTTT

clone_size: NA
d_call: NA
v_call: TRBV7-9
j_call: TRBJ2-7
cdr3_aa: CASSSQGLSSYEQYF
cdr3_nt: TGTGCCAGCAGCTCACAGGGATTAAGCTCCTACGAGCAGTACTTC